A single sample is the source of the 9 T cell receptor beta chains below, sequenced in a study of blood T cell repertoires in COVID-19. The method was immunoSEQ multiplex PCR; TCRdb's version includes in-frame clones alone and lacks a portion of them. The table lists fewer than 350,000 clones, 70% to 90% of them singletons, with 1.5% to 2% in the top ten. Sample: peripheral blood. These receptor sequences come from a woman aged 25 to 39 with COVID-19, enrolled during active disease.

The J gene is TRBJ1-2, the V gene TRBV4-2, with 11 bases aligning to TRBD1. The germline CDR1 and CDR2 sequences are LGHNA and YNFKEQ. The V and J ends lost 3 bases and 6 bases, in that order; junction bases with no gene match: 12. The CDR3 loop spans 17 amino acids. The CDR3 DNA reads TGTGCCAGCAGCCATCCTGGGCTCCGGGACAGGGGGGATGGCTACACCTTC. This codes for CASSHPGLRDRGDGYTF.

This chain connects TRBV7-2 to TRBJ1-2; a possible D gene is TRBD1 (6 bases). Trimming left V 4 bases short and J 4 bases short, with 16 bases between. In germline, CDR1 is SGHTA, CDR2 FQGNSA. The CDR3 has 15 amino acids. This chain's CDR3 is CASSYQSGQPYGYTF. CDR3 coding DNA: TGTGCCAGCAGCTATCAGTCGGGACAACCCTATGGCTACACCTTC.

This chain connects TRBV7-9 to TRBJ2-3, with TRBD1 identical over 7 bases. V lost 3 bases to trimming and J lost 3 bases; unmatched junction nucleotides: 12. This CDR3 has 17 residues. Looked up from germline, CDR1 is SEHNR and CDR2 is FQNEAQ (reference sequence). As DNA, the CDR3 is TGTGCCAGCAGCTTTTTTGGAAAAGGGGGCGGGACAGATACGCAGTATTTT. It codes for CASSFFGKGGGTDTQYF.

The chain joins TRBV7-2 to TRBJ1-1; D unresolved. Germline CDR1 is SGHTA and CDR2 is FQGNSA. The CDR3 totals 15 residues. Trimming stripped 2 bases from V and 1 base from J, with 11 bases between. The CDR3 sequence: CASSLSPGQNTEAFF. DNA for the CDR3: TGTGCCAGCAGCTTAAGCCCGGGTCAGAACACTGAAGCTTTCTTT.

The J gene is TRBJ1-2, the V gene TRBV6-5, with D uncertain. The CDR3 loop spans 12 amino acids. V lost 5 bases and J 4 bases, leaving 8 bases between the germline ends. CDR1 and CDR2 (germline): MNHEY, SVGAGI. CDR3: CASSPVGYGYTF. Written as DNA, the CDR3 is TGTGCCAGCAGTCCTGTCGGCTATGGCTACACCTTC.

About this clone: The sample has other DNA sequences that encode this CDR3 too. CDR3 protein: CASRSGDYGYTF. The CDR3 DNA is TGTGCCAGCCGGTCAGGGGACTATGGCTACACCTTC. This rearrangement joins TRBV6-5 to TRBJ1-2, with D tentatively TRBD1 (6 bases). Germline-derived CDR1 and CDR2 are MNHEY and SVGAGI. V gave up 8 bases and J gave up 3 bases, with 10 bases separating them. The CDR3 is 12 residues long.

The genes are TRBV30 and TRBJ1-5; D remains unclear. CDR1 is GTSNPN, CDR2 SVGIG, per germline (reference sequence). The CDR3 runs 15 residues. The V and J ends lost 2 bases and 2 bases respectively, with 13 bases between them. The CDR3 spells CAWSIKIVGNQPQHF. The CDR3 DNA is TGTGCCTGGAGTATAAAAATCGTTGGCAATCAGCCCCAGCATTTT. The full variable domain, rest sourced from reference TRBV30 and TRBJ1-5, is SQTIHQWPATLVQPVGSPLSLECTVEGTSNPNLYWYRQAAGRGLQLLFYSVGIGQISSEVPQNLSASRPQDRQFILSSKKLLLSDSGFYLCAWSIKIVGNQPQHFGDGTRLSIL.

V is TRBV27 and J is TRBJ1-1; D is possibly TRBD1 (6 bases). V gave up 8 bases and J gave up 4 bases, with 14 bases separating them. The CDR3 has 13 residues. CDR1 and CDR2 from the germline V gene are MNHEY and SMNVEV (reference sequence). For the CDR3, the DNA is TGTGCCAGCGCAAGGGGGGGGCGCACTGAAGCTTTCTTT. This encodes CASARGGRTEAFF.

This rearrangement joins TRBV12-3 or TRBV12-4 to TRBJ1-1; D is unresolved. The CDR3 consists of 11 residues. Trimming took 2 bases from V and 7 from J, leaving 5 bases between them. This CDR3 is CASSLRLEAFF. CDR3 sequence (DNA): TGTGCCAGCAGTTTACGACTTGAAGCTTTCTTT.